This T cell receptor (beta chain) was profiled in a study of identical twins. Whole-study results and caveats: Interpretation of the results relied on cross-sectional statistical analysis and not on following the same donors. Among beta out-of-frame sequences, excess sharing between twins appeared weaker.

Germline lookup yields CDR1 MDHEN and CDR2 SYDVKM. The CDR3 totals 16 residues. V dropped 2 bases and J dropped 6; count of bases not matched to a gene: 9. Template switching created a universal primer site, and the cDNA included unique molecular identifiers. TCRdb independently ran MiXCR on the 5' RACE reads; one entry per CDR3 protein. The data contain 1.5 million or so distinct CDR3 sequences, roughly 35% of them seen just once; the ten biggest clones take up 0.27%. As regards this clonotype: The antigen is not known.

The sequenced sample consisted of cord blood. The chain employs TRBV28 and TRBJ2-5; 10 bases line up with TRBD2. The sequence derives from a newborn girl in good health. The CDR3 bases are TGTGCCAGCAGTTTAAATAGCGGGAGGTCGGGAAAGACCCAGTACTTC. Translating it yields CASSLNSGRSGKTQYF.